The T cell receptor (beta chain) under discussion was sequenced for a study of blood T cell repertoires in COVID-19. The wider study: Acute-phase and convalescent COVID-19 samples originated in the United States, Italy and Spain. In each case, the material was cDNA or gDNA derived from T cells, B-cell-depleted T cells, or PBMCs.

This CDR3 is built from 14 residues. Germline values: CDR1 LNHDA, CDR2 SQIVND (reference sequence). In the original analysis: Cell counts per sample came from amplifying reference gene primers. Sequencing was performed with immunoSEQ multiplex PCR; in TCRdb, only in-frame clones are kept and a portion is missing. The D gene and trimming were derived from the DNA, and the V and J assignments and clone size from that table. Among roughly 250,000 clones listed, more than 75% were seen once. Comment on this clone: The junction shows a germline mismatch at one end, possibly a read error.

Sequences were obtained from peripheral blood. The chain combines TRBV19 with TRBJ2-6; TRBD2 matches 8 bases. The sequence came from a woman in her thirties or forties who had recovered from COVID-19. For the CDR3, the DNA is TGTGCCAGTAGTTCCCCGGGGGGGGTCAACGTCCTGACTTTC. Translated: CASSSPGGVNVLTF. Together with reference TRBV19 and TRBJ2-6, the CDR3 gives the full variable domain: DGGITQSPKYLFRKEGQNVTLSCEQNLNHDAMYWYRQDPGQGLRLIYYSQIVNDFQKGDIAEGYSVSREKKESFPLTVTSAQKNPTAFYLCASSSPGGVNVLTFGAGSRLTVL.